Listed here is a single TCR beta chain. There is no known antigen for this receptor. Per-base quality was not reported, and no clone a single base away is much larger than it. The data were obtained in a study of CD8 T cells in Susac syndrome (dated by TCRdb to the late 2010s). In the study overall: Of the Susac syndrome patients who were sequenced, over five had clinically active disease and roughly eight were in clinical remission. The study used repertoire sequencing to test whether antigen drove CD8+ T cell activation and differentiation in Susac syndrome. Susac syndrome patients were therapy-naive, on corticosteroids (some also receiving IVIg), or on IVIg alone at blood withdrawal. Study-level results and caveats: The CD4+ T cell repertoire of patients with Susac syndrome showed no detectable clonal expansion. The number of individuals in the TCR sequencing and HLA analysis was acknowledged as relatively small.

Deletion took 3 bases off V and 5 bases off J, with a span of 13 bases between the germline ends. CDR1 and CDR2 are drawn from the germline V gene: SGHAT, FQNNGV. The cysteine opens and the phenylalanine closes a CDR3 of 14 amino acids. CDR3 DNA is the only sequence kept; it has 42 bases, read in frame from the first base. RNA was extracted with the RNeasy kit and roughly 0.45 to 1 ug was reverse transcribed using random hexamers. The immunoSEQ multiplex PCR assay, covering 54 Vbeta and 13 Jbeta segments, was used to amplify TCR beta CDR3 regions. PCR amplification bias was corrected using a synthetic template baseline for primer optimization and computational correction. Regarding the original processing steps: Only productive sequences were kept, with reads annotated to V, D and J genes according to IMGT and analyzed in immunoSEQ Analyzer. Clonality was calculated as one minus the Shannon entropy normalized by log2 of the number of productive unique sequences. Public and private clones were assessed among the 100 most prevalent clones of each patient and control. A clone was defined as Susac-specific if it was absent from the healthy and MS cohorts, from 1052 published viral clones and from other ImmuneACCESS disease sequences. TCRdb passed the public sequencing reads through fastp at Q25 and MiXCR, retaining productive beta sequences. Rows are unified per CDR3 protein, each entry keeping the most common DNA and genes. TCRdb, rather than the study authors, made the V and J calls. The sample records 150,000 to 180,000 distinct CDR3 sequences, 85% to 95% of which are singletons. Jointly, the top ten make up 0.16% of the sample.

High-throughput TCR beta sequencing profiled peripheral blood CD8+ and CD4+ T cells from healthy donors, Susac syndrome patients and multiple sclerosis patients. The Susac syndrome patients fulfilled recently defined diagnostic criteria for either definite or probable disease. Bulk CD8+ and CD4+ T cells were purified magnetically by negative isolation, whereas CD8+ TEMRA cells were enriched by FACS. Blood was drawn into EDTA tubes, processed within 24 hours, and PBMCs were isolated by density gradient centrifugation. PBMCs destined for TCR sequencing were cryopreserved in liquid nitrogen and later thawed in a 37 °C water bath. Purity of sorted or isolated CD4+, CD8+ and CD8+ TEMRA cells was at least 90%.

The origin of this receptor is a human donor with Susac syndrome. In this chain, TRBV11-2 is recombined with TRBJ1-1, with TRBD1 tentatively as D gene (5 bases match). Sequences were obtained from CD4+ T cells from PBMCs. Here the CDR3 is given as CASSLGRWETEAFF. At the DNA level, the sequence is TGTGCCAGCAGCTTGGGGCGGTGGGAGACTGAAGCTTTCTTT.